The T cell receptor (beta chain) described here comes from a study of regulatory T cells in long-lasting Graves disease. CDR3 regions were amplified by Arm-PCR using iRepertoire HTBI primers to build TCR beta libraries. TCRdb reanalysed the multiplex PCR reads using MiXCR and keeps one entry per CDR3 protein. The sample has 500,000 to 700,000 distinct CDR3 sequences, 25% to 35% seen once. As to time point: persistent/refractory GD, antithyroid drugs over 5 years with positive TRAb. PBMC-extracted RNA yielded the TCR library. Approximately 10 milliliters of peripheral blood went into EDTA tubes. The sample here was peripheral blood mononuclear cells (PBMCs), taken when the disease was refractory, from a patient treated with antithyroid drugs. The TCR was taken from a female donor with Graves disease.

The CDR3 region has the DNA TGTGCCAGCAGCTTGATCGAGACAGGGGCCTATGGCTACACCTTC. Protein sequence: CASSLIETGAYGYTF. V is TRBV5-6 and J is TRBJ1-2; 8 nucleotides line up with TRBD1. V was pared by 1 base and J by 4 bases, with 6 bases of the junction left unmatched. Germline assignment: CDR1 SGHDT and CDR2 YYEEEE. This CDR3 is 15 amino acids long.